This paragraph reports one T cell receptor beta chain. Its antigen is as yet unknown. Deep-level settings were used for running the assay. Assay: immunoSEQ multiplex PCR; the TCRdb copy retains only in-frame clones and omits some. The repertoire holds 2 million to 2.5 million clones, with approximately 94% as singletons. Positively selected for CCR7, the CD45RO-negative cells used as naive CD8 cells excluded terminally differentiated effector memory CD45RA+ cells. The donors, all of them Caucasian adults, lived in Nashville, Tennessee. The CDR3 contains 14 residues. Germline CDR1 is SEHNR and CDR2 is FQNEAQ (reference sequence). The J segment lost 8 bases and the V segment lost 8 bases, leaving 9 bases of the junction unmatched. This record comes from a study of shared clonotypes between healthy human individuals. Study results and limitations: Naive CD4 clonotypes were shared across several donors at roughly 4.6%.

Sequenced sample: naive CD8+ T cells sorted from blood. The sequence came from a man aged 18 to 30 in good health. The chain links TRBV7-9 to TRBJ1-4; 9 bases are a match to TRBD1. The DNA for the CDR3 is TGTGCCAGCTCCGAGACAGGGGGGCACGAAAAACTGTTTTTT. Its protein product is CASSETGGHEKLFF. The full variable domain, completed using reference TRBV7-9 and TRBJ1-4, is DTGVSQNPRHKITKRGQNVTFRCDPISEHNRLYWYRQTLGQGPEFLTYFQNEAQLEKSRLLSDRFSAERPKGSFSTLEIQRTEQGDSAMYLCASSETGGHEKLFFGSGTQLSVL.